This T cell receptor (beta chain) was retrieved from a study of response to subunit inactivated influenza vaccine. Ten or more counts support this clonotype. The antigen remains unidentified. Study findings and constraints: Only a handful of new T cells, the authors suggested, are recruited with each seasonal influenza vaccination.

TCRdb itself ran the RT-PCR reads through MiXCR, one entry per CDR3 protein. The sample includes some 600,000 distinct CDR3 sequences, 14% seen only once; the top ten take around 7.6%. CDR1 and CDR2 from the germline V gene are SQVTM and ANQGSEA. The CDR3 sequence is 12 residues long. The J gene is TRBJ2-1, the V gene TRBV29-1; TRBD1 aligns across 11 bases. The receptor was derived from a man aged 50 or older who received an inactivated influenza vaccine. The starting material was PBMCs from blood, obtained 14 to 15 days before vaccination. This CDR3 reads CRAGTGGNEQFF. CDR3 DNA sequence: TGCAGGGCCGGGACAGGGGGCAATGAGCAGTTCTTC.